One T cell receptor beta chain is described in this entry. These data originate in a study of blood T cell repertoires in COVID-19. V was shortened by 2 bases and J by 6 bases, with 7 bases between the two germline ends. The CDR3 loop spans 13 amino acids. Germline loops: CDR1 PRHDT, CDR2 FYEKMQ (reference sequence). Sequencing used immunoSEQ multiplex PCR; TCRdb keeps in-frame clones, though not all of them. Among approximately 170,000 clones listed, approximately 90% were seen once. The material sequenced was peripheral blood. J is TRBJ2-2 and V is TRBV13; tentative D call: TRBD1 (5 bases). The sequence came from a man aged 30 to 45 with acute or convalescent COVID-19. CDR3 sequence: CASSLRGPGELFF. Written as DNA, the CDR3 is TGTGCCAGCAGCTTAAGGGGTCCCGGGGAGCTGTTTTTT.